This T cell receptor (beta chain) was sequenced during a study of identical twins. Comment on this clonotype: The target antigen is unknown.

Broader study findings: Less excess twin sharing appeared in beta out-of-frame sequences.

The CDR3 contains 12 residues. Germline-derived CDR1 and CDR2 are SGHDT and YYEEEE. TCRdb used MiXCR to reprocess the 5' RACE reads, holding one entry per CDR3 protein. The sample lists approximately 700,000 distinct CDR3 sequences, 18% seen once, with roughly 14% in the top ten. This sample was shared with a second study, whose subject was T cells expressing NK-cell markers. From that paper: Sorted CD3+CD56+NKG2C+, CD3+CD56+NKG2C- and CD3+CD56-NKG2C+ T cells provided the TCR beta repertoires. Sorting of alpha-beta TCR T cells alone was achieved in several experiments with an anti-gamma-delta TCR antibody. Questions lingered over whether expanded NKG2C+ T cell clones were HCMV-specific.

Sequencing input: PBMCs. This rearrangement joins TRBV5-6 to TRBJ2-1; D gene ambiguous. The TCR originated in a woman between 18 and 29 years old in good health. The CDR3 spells CACSRSIREQFF. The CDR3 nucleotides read TGTGCTTGCAGCCGAAGCATACGCGAGCAGTTCTTC.